These 11 T cell receptor beta chains originate from one sample sequenced in a study of CD8+ T cells in alopecia areata. Sequencing templates came from extracted RNA that was reverse transcribed into cDNA. Profiled with immunoSEQ multiplex PCR; TCRdb holds only in-frame clones, not every one. The profile shows about 190,000 clones, around three fifths of them singletons. As for treatment: oral pan-JAK inhibitor, 5-10 mg twice daily. Sequences were derived from CD4+ T cells sorted from blood, sampled at week 24, from a patient treated with tofacitinib. The source is a human donor with alopecia areata.

This chain links TRBV30 with TRBJ2-1, with 12 nucleotides matching TRBD2. V was clipped by 3 bases and J by 4 bases; unmatched bases: 4. Germline V gene sequence: CDR1 GTSNPN, CDR2 SVGIG (reference sequence). This CDR3 spans 15 amino acids. In DNA, the CDR3 is TGTGCCTGGAGCATCGGGACTAGCGGGTACAATGAGCAGTTCTTC. Translation: CAWSIGTSGYNEQFF. Together with reference TRBV30 and TRBJ2-1, the CDR3 gives the full variable domain: SQTIHQWPATLVQPVGSPLSLECTVEGTSNPNLYWYRQAAGRGLQLLFYSVGIGQISSEVPQNLSASRPQDRQFILSSKKLLLSDSGFYLCAWSIGTSGYNEQFFGPGTRLTVL.

The chain couples TRBV4-1 to TRBJ1-5, with a tentative D call TRBD1 (6 bases). Trimming left V 0 bases short and J 0 bases short, with 12 bases between. The CDR3 runs to 17 residues. CDR1 and CDR2 (germline): MGHRA, YSYEKL. This CDR3 reads CASSQDWGAYSNQPQHF. The CDR3 DNA is TGCGCCAGCAGCCAAGATTGGGGGGCGTATAGCAATCAGCCCCAGCATTTT.

V and J are TRBV5-5 and TRBJ1-2; 12 bases match TRBD1. Germline CDR1 reads SGHKS; CDR2 reads YYEKEE (reference sequence). This CDR3 region has 18 residues. J gave up 5 bases and V 4 bases, and 15 bases lay outside the gene matches. DNA of the CDR3: TGTGCCAGCAGCGCTACTCCCGGGACAGGGGGCGCGGGGTATGGCTACACCTTC. As protein: CASSATPGTGGAGYGYTF.

This clone was picked up one time. The rearrangement links TRBV29-1 to TRBJ2-1; 8 nucleotides agree with TRBD1. The CDR3 extends over 11 amino acids. The trim removed 3 bases at V and 10 bases at J, leaving 2 bases unmatched. Per germline, CDR1 SQVTM and CDR2 ANQGSEA. The CDR3: CSVDPGGEQFF. The CDR3 bases are TGCAGCGTTGACCCAGGGGGCGAGCAGTTCTTC.

This clone was seen more than once but under ten times. The chain uses TRBV4-3 and TRBJ1-3; no reliable D call. There are 15 residues in the CDR3. Germline V CDR1 and CDR2: LGHNA, YSLEER. The ends were cut back, 0 bases at V and 1 base at J, with 7 bases in the middle. The CDR3: CASSQEPLSGNTIYF. In DNA, the CDR3 is TGCGCCAGCAGCCAAGAACCTCTTTCTGGAAACACCATATATTTT.

The chain carries TRBV7-3 and TRBJ2-3; 7 nucleotides line up with TRBD2. CDR1 SGHTA and CDR2 FQGTGA come from the germline V gene. The CDR3 is 15 residues long. The V gene end was trimmed by 6 bases and the J gene end by 1 base; junction bases not matched to a gene: 7. The CDR3 loop reads CASSSPAGGTDTQYF. CDR3 nucleotide sequence: TGTGCCAGCAGTTCTCCCGCGGGAGGCACAGATACGCAGTATTTT. The full variable domain, rest sourced from reference TRBV7-3 and TRBJ2-3, is GAGVSQTPSNKVTEKGKYVELRCDPISGHTALYWYRQSLGQGPEFLIYFQGTGAADDSGLPNDRFFAVRPEGSVSTLKIQRTERGDSAVYLCASSSPAGGTDTQYFGPGTRLTVL.

This clone occurred once. This rearrangement joins TRBV4-3 to TRBJ2-3; 12 nucleotides agree with TRBD2. The germline V gene encodes CDR1 LGHNA and CDR2 YSLEER. V shed 0 bases, J shed 5 bases, and the junction held 6 bases outside the gene matches. The CDR3 is 17 residues long. CDR3 loop: CASSQDITSGGKDTQYF. In nucleotides, the CDR3 is TGCGCCAGCAGCCAAGATATCACTAGCGGGGGGAAAGATACGCAGTATTTT.

The DNA of the CDR3 is TGTGCCAGCAGTGAACAGCTTTCTAACTATGGCTACACCTTC. As protein: CASSEQLSNYGYTF. The gene calls are TRBV2 and TRBJ1-2, with no clear D. The ends were cut back, 2 bases at V and 0 bases at J, with 7 bases in the middle. The CDR3 contains 14 residues. Per the germline V gene, CDR1 is SNHLY and CDR2 is FYNNEI. Drawing the rest from reference TRBV2 and TRBJ1-2, the complete variable domain is EPEVTQTPSHQVTQMGQEVILRCVPISNHLYFYWYRQILGQKVEFLVSFYNNEISEKSEIFDDQFSVERPDGSNFTLKIRSTKLEDSAMYFCASSEQLSNYGYTFGSGTRLTVV.

V is TRBV7-2 and J is TRBJ1-5, with D perhaps matching TRBD1 (5 bases). Germline lookup yields CDR1 SGHTA and CDR2 FQGNSA. CDR3 length equals 15 residues. Trimming removed 6 bases from V and 7 bases from J, with 19 bases in between. CDR3 bases: TGTGCCAGCAGTCTAATGATAGGGGCTGCCCAGCCCCAGCATTTT. It yields the protein CASSLMIGAAQPQHF. The variable domain in full, with the rest retrieved from reference TRBV7-2 and TRBJ1-5, is GAGVSQSPSNKVTEKGKDVELRCDPISGHTALYWYRQSLGQGLEFLIYFQGNSAPDKSGLPSDRFSAERTGGSVSTLTIQRTQQEDSAVYLCASSLMIGAAQPQHFGDGTRLSIL.

The genes are TRBV20-1 and TRBJ2-1; D not certain. CDR1 is DFQATT, CDR2 SNEGSKA, per germline (reference sequence). The ends were cut back, 4 bases at V and 9 bases at J, with 10 bases in the middle. The CDR3 has 11 amino acids. CDR3 loop: CSAISSREQFF. DNA of the CDR3: TGCAGTGCTATTAGTAGTCGTGAGCAGTTCTTC.

This clone was seen a few times. The chain has TRBV29-1 and TRBJ2-1; TRBD2 might be the D (6 bases). V was pared by 7 bases and J by 0 bases, with 13 bases between. The CDR3 spans 14 residues. Germline CDR1 and CDR2: SQVTM and ANQGSEA. The CDR3 spells CSARSEGSYNEQFF. The CDR3 nucleotides read TGCAGCGCCCGGTCGGAGGGCTCCTACAATGAGCAGTTCTTC.